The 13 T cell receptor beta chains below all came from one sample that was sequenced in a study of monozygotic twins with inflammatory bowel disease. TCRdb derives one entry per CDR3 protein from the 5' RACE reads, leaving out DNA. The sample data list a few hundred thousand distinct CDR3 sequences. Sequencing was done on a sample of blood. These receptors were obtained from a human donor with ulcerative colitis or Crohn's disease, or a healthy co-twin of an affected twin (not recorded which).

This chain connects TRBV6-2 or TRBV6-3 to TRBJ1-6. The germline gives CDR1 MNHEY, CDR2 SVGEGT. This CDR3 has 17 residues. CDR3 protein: CASSPSRQSSYNSPLHF.

CDR3 residues: CASGTVGSYNSPLHF. The V and J genes are TRBV27 and TRBJ1-6; TCRdb's D call of TRBD1 is untestable without DNA. This CDR3 has 15 residues. CDR1 and CDR2 (germline): MNHEY, SMNVEV (reference sequence).

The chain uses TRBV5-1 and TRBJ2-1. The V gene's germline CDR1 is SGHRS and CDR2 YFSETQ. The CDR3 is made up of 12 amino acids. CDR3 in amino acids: CASSSSGNEQFF.

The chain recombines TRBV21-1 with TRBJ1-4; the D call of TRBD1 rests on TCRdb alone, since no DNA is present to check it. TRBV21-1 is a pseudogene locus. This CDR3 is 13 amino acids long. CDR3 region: CAHRGGENEKLFF.

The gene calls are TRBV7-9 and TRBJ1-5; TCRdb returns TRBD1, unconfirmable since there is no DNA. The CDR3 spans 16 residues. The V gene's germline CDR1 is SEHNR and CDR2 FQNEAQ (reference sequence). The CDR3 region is CASSQTTGYLNQPQHF.

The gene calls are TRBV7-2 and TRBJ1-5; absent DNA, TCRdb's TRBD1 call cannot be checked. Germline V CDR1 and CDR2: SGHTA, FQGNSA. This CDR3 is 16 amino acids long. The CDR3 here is CASSPGDPVRGQPQHF.

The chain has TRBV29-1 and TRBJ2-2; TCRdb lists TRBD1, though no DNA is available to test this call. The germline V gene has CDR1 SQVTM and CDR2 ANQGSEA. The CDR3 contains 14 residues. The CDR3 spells CSVGRTGDTGELFF.

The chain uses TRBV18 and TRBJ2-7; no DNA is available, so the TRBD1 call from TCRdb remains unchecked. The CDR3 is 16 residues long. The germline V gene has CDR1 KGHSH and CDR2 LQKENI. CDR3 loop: CASSPQGYAGGYEQYF.

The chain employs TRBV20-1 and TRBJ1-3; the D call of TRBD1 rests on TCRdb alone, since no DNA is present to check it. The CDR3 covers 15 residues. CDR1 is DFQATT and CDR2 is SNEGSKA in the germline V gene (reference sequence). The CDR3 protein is CSALIQGALGNTIYF.

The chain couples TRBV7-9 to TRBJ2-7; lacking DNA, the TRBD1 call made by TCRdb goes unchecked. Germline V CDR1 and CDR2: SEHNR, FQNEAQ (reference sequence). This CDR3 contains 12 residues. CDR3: CASSQTVSEQYF.

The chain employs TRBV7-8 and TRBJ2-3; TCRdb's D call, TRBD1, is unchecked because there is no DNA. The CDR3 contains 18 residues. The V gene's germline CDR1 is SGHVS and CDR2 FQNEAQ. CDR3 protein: CASSSSLAGRKYTDTQYF.

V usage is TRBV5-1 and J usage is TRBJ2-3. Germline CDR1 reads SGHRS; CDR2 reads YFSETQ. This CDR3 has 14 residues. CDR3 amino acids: CASSLPLSTDTQYF.

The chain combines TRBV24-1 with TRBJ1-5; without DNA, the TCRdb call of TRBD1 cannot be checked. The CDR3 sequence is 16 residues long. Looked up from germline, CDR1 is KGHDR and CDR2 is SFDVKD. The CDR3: CATSDADRGQNQPQHF.